This T cell receptor (beta chain) originates from a study of blood T cell repertoires in COVID-19 (dated by TCRdb to about 2020). With respect to the entire study: The collaborator samples originated in the United States, Italy and Spain and spanned the acute and convalescent phases of COVID-19. The material from the prospective study consisted of cDNA or gDNA derived from T cells, B-cell-depleted T cells, or PBMCs. Deeply sampled blood TCRbeta repertoires from subjects exposed to, actively infected with, or recovered from COVID-19 were included in the dataset. The repertoires were released in a freely available public database intended as a resource for research on the immune response to SARS-CoV-2. The samples were drawn from two sources: the first 160 participants of the ongoing ImmuneRACE study, and 1,000 to 1,500 subjects contributed by 6 global collaborators. A de-identified subject ID, COVID-19 status, age in years and sex were almost always included in the sample metadata. HLA class I and class II types, where available, came from metadata supplied by the sample provider rather than from assay-based typing.

From the cysteine through the phenylalanine, the CDR3 covers 14 amino acids. Of the read, only the CDR3 DNA is kept; its 42 bases are in frame from base 1. CDR1 SGHNT and CDR2 YYREEE were looked up in the germline V gene (reference sequence). The V and J ends are trimmed by 4 bases and 1 base, leaving 11 bases between them. The paper as a whole reports these results and caveats: The amount of clinical and demographic metadata varied by source and participant and was provided uncurated.

On this clone: Its binding antigen is unknown. Base-call qualities are not available, and no considerably larger clone is one nucleotide away.

The immunoSEQ Assay, a bias-controlled multiplex PCR, was used to amplify TCRbeta CDR3 regions from genomic DNA. Processing in the source paper ran as follows. Within the assay, amplification of reference gene primers was used to estimate how many nucleated cells each sample contained. Sequence reads were collapsed and filtered to measure the absolute abundance of every unique TCRbeta CDR3 rearrangement. Productive Simpson clonality was computed per sample as the square root of Simpson's diversity index over productive rearrangements. Drawn from immuneACCESS, this table holds only the in-frame rearrangements with V and J called that TCRdb kept. Clones are partly lost; checked studies trace under half to an unresolved V gene and leave the rest unexplained. V, J and clone size derive from that table, while D and trimming were established from the DNA sequence. Counted in this sample were 83,000 or so clones; around 84% of them appeared once. The leading ten clones occupy about 8.5% of the sample.

Collaborating institutions collected whole blood in K2EDTA tubes following their own protocols. For TCRbeta analysis, collaborators shipped samples as frozen whole blood, isolated PBMCs, or DNA extracted from either of those sample types. Here the chain combines TRBV5-4 and TRBJ1-2; the D gene cannot be named for sure. Source material: peripheral blood. This TCR derives from an elderly man with active or convalescent COVID-19. For the CDR3, the sequence is CASSNQQNNYGYTF. The DNA sequence is as follows: TGTGCCAGCAGCAACCAACAGAATAACTATGGCTACACCTTC.